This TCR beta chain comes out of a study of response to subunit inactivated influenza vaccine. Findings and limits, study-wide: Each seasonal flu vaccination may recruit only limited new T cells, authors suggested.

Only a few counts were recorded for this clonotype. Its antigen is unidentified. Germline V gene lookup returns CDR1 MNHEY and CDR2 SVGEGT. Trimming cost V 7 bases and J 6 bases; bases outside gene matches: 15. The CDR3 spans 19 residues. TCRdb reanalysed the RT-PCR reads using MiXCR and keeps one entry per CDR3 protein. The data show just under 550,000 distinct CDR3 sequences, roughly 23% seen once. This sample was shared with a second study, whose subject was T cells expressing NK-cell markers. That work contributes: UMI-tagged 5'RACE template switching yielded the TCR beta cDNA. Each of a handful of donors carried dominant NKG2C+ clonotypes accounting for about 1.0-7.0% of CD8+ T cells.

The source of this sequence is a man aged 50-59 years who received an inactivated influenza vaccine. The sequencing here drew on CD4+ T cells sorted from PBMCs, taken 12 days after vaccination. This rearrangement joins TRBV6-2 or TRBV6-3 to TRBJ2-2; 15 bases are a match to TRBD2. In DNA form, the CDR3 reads TGTGCCAGCACCCCCGGGACTAGCGGGAGGTCCTCGATGGCCGGGGAGCTGTTTTTT. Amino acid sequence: CASTPGTSGRSSMAGELFF.